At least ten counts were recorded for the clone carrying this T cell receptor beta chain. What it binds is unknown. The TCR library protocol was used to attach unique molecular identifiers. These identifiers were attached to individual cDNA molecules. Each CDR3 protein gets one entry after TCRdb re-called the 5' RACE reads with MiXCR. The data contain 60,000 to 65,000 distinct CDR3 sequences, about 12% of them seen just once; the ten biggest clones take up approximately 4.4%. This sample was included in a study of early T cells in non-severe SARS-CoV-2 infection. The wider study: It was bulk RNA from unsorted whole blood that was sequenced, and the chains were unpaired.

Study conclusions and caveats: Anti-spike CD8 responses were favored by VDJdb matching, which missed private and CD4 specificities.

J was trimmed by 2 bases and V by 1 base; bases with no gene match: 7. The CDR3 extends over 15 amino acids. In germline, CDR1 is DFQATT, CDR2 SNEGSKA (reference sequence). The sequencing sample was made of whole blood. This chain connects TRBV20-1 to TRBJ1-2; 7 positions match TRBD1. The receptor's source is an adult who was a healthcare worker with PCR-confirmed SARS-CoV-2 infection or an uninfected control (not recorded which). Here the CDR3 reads CSARVLRGSNYGYTF. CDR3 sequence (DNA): TGCAGTGCTAGAGTGCTCAGGGGGTCCAACTATGGCTACACCTTC.